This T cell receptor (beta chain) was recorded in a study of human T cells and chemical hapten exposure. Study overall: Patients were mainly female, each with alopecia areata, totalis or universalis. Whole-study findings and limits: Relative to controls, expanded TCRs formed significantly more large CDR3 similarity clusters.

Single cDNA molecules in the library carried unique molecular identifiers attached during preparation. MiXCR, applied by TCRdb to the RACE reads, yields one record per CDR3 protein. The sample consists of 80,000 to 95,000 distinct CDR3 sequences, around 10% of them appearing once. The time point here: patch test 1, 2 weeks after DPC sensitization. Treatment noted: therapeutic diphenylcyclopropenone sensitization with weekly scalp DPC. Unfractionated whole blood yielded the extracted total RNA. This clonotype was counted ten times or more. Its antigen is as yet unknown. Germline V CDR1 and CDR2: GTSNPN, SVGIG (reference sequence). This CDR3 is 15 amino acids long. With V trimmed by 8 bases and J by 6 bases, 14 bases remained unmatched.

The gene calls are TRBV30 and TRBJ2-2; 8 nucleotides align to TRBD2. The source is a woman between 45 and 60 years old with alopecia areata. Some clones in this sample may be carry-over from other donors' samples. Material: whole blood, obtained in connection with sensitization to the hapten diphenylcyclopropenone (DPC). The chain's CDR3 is CAVSTGLVESGELFF. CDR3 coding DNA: TGTGCCGTAAGCACGGGACTAGTTGAATCCGGGGAGCTGTTTTTT. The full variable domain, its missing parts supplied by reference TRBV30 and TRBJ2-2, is SQTIHQWPATLVQPVGSPLSLECTVEGTSNPNLYWYRQAAGRGLQLLFYSVGIGQISSEVPQNLSASRPQDRQFILSSKKLLLSDSGFYLCAVSTGLVESGELFFGEGSRLTVL.